The 10 T cell receptor beta chains below were found in one sample sequenced in a study of blood T cell repertoires in COVID-19. Generated by immunoSEQ multiplex PCR, the TCRdb table keeps only in-frame clones and is missing some. The sample records some 110,000 clones, about 94% being singletons. Sequenced input: peripheral blood. These receptors came from a man between 50 and 59 years old with COVID-19, enrolled during active disease.

The chain recombines TRBV11-2 with TRBJ2-5; 8 bases match TRBD1. This CDR3 has 15 residues. CDR1 and CDR2 from the germline V gene are SGHAT and FQNNGV. The V and J ends lost 4 bases and 5 bases, in that order; junction bases with no gene match: 9. The CDR3 loop reads CASSWTTGAAETQYF. CDR3 bases: TGTGCCAGCAGCTGGACGACAGGGGCCGCGGAGACCCAGTACTTC.

V gene TRBV9 combines with J gene TRBJ1-1; TRBD1 matches 9 bases. Looked up from germline, CDR1 is SGDLS and CDR2 is YYNGEE. The CDR3 loop spans 15 amino acids. Trimming cost V 1 base and J 0 bases; bases outside gene matches: 1. The CDR3 spells CASSVTGGMNTEAFF. The CDR3 DNA reads TGTGCCAGCAGCGTAACAGGGGGCATGAACACTGAAGCTTTCTTT.

This chain connects TRBV19 to TRBJ2-7; D not certain. Per the germline V gene, CDR1 is LNHDA and CDR2 is SQIVND (reference sequence). V lost 5 bases and J lost 2, with 10 bases in between. CDR3 length equals 13 residues. CDR3 loop: CASSGLDTYEQYF. DNA for the CDR3: TGTGCCAGTAGTGGCCTCGACACCTACGAGCAGTACTTC.

The V and J genes are TRBV13 and TRBJ2-3; 8 positions agree with TRBD2. Trimming took 7 bases from V and 3 from J; bases not matched to a gene: 3. Germline V gene lookup returns CDR1 PRHDT and CDR2 FYEKMQ (reference sequence). This CDR3 region has 13 residues. CDR3 DNA sequence: TGTGCCAGCACCGGGACTAGGACAGATACGCAGTATTTT. Translation gives CASTGTRTDTQYF.

The chain recombines TRBV6-5 with TRBJ2-2; 13 bases are a match to TRBD2. This CDR3 region has 16 residues. Germline assignment: CDR1 MNHEY and CDR2 SVGAGI. The trim removed 4 bases at V and 4 bases at J, leaving 3 bases unmatched. Here the CDR3 reads CASSSLAGGATGELFF. The CDR3 nucleotides read TGTGCCAGCAGTTCACTAGCGGGAGGGGCCACCGGGGAGCTGTTTTTT.

The V call is TRBV19, the J call TRBJ2-2; D might be TRBD2 (6 bases). The CDR3 is 14 residues long. V was cut by 1 base and J by 3 bases, with 6 bases left in between. CDR1 is LNHDA, CDR2 SQIVND, per germline (reference sequence). CDR3 sequence: CASSIGGDTGELFF. The CDR3 nucleotides are TGTGCCAGTAGTATAGGGGGGGACACCGGGGAGCTGTTTTTT.

The chain's CDR3 is CASSSGQGAYNEQFF. The CDR3 DNA follows: TGTGCCAGCAGCTCGGGACAGGGGGCCTACAATGAGCAGTTCTTC. V usage is TRBV14 and J usage is TRBJ2-1; 11 bases are shared with TRBD1. In germline, CDR1 is SGHDN, CDR2 FVKESK. The CDR3 sequence is 15 residues long. Losses at the gene ends were 5 bases for V and 2 bases for J; bases not matched to a gene: 2.

The chain couples TRBV7-9 to TRBJ1-1, with unresolved D. Between the trimmed V and J ends, which lost 5 bases and 4 bases, there was a span of 5 bases. CDR3 length equals 11 residues. The germline CDR1 and CDR2 sequences are SEHNR and FQNEAQ (reference sequence). DNA for the CDR3: TGTGCCAGCAGCCAAATCACTGAAGCTTTCTTT. This encodes CASSQITEAFF.

The CDR3 DNA is TGTGCCAGCAGTCCCCACAGGGGGGAAGCTTTCTTT. It translates to CASSPHRGEAFF. V is TRBV27 and J is TRBJ1-1, with 8 bases fitting TRBD1. Looked up from germline, CDR1 is MNHEY and CDR2 is SMNVEV (reference sequence). The CDR3 is 12 residues long. V lost 5 bases and J lost 8; bases outside the gene matches: 4.

CDR3 amino acids: CASTPSGLSYEQYF. The CDR3 coding sequence is TGTGCCAGTACCCCATCCGGACTGAGCTACGAGCAGTACTTC. The rearrangement uses TRBV19 and TRBJ2-7; D perhaps matches TRBD2 (5 bases). The CDR3 covers 14 residues. V shed 7 bases and J shed 3 bases, with 16 bases lying between them. CDR1 and CDR2 from the germline V gene are LNHDA and SQIVND (reference sequence).